The next 9 T cell receptor beta chains were all read from a single sample in a study of immune evolution from preneoplasia to lung adenocarcinoma. Measured with immunoSEQ multiplex PCR; TCRdb has only the in-frame clones, and not every one. Of 3,200 or so clones listed, more than 70% are singletons. Sequences were obtained from FFPE minimally invasive lung adenocarcinoma tissue. The receptors here all came from a person aged 55-80 years with lung adenocarcinoma.

The chain uses TRBV6-1 and TRBJ2-2, with 7 bases that match TRBD1. This CDR3 is 14 amino acids long. CDR1 and CDR2 (germline): MNHNS, SASEGT. The trim removed 6 bases at V and 7 bases at J, leaving 8 bases unmatched. The DNA of the CDR3 is TGTGCCAGCAGCGGAACAGGGGAGAACGGGGAGCTGTTTTTT. Amino acid sequence: CASSGTGENGELFF.

J is TRBJ2-3 and V is TRBV9; tentatively, D is TRBD1 (6 bases). The CDR3 contains 15 residues. Germline V lookup: CDR1 SGDLS, CDR2 YYNGEE. The ends were cut back, 0 bases at V and 0 bases at J, with 8 bases in the middle. The CDR3 DNA reads as TGTGCCAGCAGCGTAGCGGGGACAAGCACAGATACGCAGTATTTT. It encodes CASSVAGTSTDTQYF.

V is TRBV7-2 and J is TRBJ1-5; D ambiguous. CDR1 and CDR2 (germline): SGHTA, FQGNSA. Trimming removed 4 bases from V and 5 bases from J, with 9 bases in between. There are 13 residues in the CDR3. As DNA, the CDR3 is TGTGCCAGCAGCTCCCAGCAGGATCAGCCCCAGCATTTT. As protein: CASSSQQDQPQHF. The whole variable domain, filled in from reference TRBV7-2 and TRBJ1-5, reads GAGVSQSPSNKVTEKGKDVELRCDPISGHTALYWYRQSLGQGLEFLIYFQGNSAPDKSGLPSDRFSAERTGGSVSTLTIQRTQQEDSAVYLCASSSQQDQPQHFGDGTRLSIL.

This clone showed up just a few times. This CDR3 is also generated by other DNA sequences in the sample. The genes are TRBV9 and TRBJ1-1; 9 nucleotides line up with TRBD1. Germline V CDR1 and CDR2: SGDLS, YYNGEE. V gave up 3 bases and J gave up 4 bases; unmatched junction bases: 4. CDR3 length: 14 residues. The chain's CDR3 is CASSEQGAGTEAFF. The CDR3 nucleotides read TGTGCCAGCAGCGAACAGGGGGCGGGCACTGAAGCTTTCTTT.

The rearrangement links TRBV10-1 to TRBJ1-1; 7 bases are a match to TRBD1. In germline, CDR1 is WNHNN, CDR2 SYGVQD (reference sequence). V was pared by 4 bases and J by 1 base, with 24 bases of the junction left unmatched. CDR3 length equals 21 residues. The CDR3 bases are TGCGCCAGCAGTGGGGTACAGGGGAGAGATCACAATCCGACAAAGAACACTGAAGCTTTCTTT. It is translated as CASSGVQGRDHNPTKNTEAFF.

V gene TRBV18 combines with J gene TRBJ2-5; 7 positions agree with TRBD1. The CDR3 length is 14 residues. Trimming took 5 bases from V and 5 from J; bases not matched to a gene: 8. Germline V lookup: CDR1 KGHSH, CDR2 LQKENI. This chain's CDR3 is CASSSDRLGETQYF. The CDR3 DNA sequence: TGTGCCAGCTCATCGGACAGGTTGGGGGAGACCCAGTACTTC.

This clone has just a few counts. The V call is TRBV7-2, the J call TRBJ1-2; 7 bases are a match to TRBD1. The J segment lost 5 bases and the V segment lost 5 bases, leaving 8 bases of the junction unmatched. Germline values: CDR1 SGHTA, CDR2 FQGNSA. The CDR3 contains 14 residues. The CDR3 nucleotides read TGTGCCAGCAGCGAACCACAGGGGCCTTATGGCTACACCTTC. Protein sequence: CASSEPQGPYGYTF.

This clone was recorded a few times. The identical CDR3 is also encoded by other nucleotide sequences in the sample. The DNA for the CDR3 is TGTGCCAGCAGCTTAGCAACGGGGAATGGCTACACCTTC. Its translation is CASSLATGNGYTF. V is TRBV7-9 and J is TRBJ1-2; unclear D gene. Germline lookup yields CDR1 SEHNR and CDR2 FQNEAQ (reference sequence). V was trimmed by 0 bases and J by 6 bases, leaving 8 bases between them. This CDR3 is built from 13 residues. The entire variable domain, with the rest obtained from reference TRBV7-9 and TRBJ1-2, is as follows: DTGVSQNPRHKITKRGQNVTFRCDPISEHNRLYWYRQTLGQGPEFLTYFQNEAQLEKSRLLSDRFSAERPKGSFSTLEIQRTEQGDSAMYLCASSLATGNGYTFGSGTRLTVV.

CDR3 sequence (DNA): TGTGCCAGCAGCGTACAGGCTCACGGTGGGGCAGATACGCAGTATTTT. Protein product: CASSVQAHGGADTQYF. This sequence joins TRBV7-9 and TRBJ2-3; D is possibly TRBD1 (5 bases). Trimming shortened V by 5 bases and J by 4 bases, and 19 bases separated the two germline ends. The CDR3 totals 16 residues. Germline V lookup: CDR1 SEHNR, CDR2 FQNEAQ (reference sequence).